This TCR beta chain derives from a study of T cells after yellow fever vaccination. Study as a whole: The SMART-Seq v4 Ultra Low Input method served to prepare the low-cell-number fractions.

5'RACE template switching produced TCR cDNA carrying a universal primer site and UMIs. From the 5' RACE reads, TCRdb called clonotypes with MiXCR, one entry per CDR3 protein. The sample consists of some 300,000 distinct CDR3 sequences, roughly 10% of them appearing once. Study findings and constraints: Abundant bulk-derived clonotypes could contaminate FACS-sorted repertoires. On re-exposure, the response was weaker but peaked faster, at day 5 versus 15.

The junction had 6 bases not matched to a gene; V was cut back by 6 bases and J by 0 bases. Germline CDR1 and CDR2: DFQATT and SNEGSKA (reference sequence). The CDR3 runs 14 residues. This clonotype occurred a few times. Its antigen is unknown. This clonotype was sampled from a man aged 18-30 years who received the YFV17D yellow fever vaccine. This sequence joins TRBV20-1 and TRBJ2-3; TRBD1 aligns across 7 bases. The sample here was CD4+ T cells sorted from PBMCs, taken 45 days after the yellow fever booster vaccination. The CDR3 is CSAETGSSTDTQYF. The CDR3 region has the DNA TGCAGTGCGGAGACAGGGTCTAGCACAGATACGCAGTATTTT.